This section outlines one T cell receptor beta chain sequence together with its context. These data belong to a study of PD-L1 blockade in urothelial cancer. Each PCR contained spiked-in synthetic TCR analog templates. Some clones are missing from TCRdb's copy, which holds only in-frame ones; the method was immunoSEQ multiplex PCR. The sample records about 88,000 clones, 85% to 95% being singletons. The germline V gene encodes CDR1 GTSNPN and CDR2 SVGIG (reference sequence). Germline trimming cut 0 bases from V and 1 base from J; bases unmatched to any gene: 2. This CDR3 has 15 amino acids. This clonotype was sampled from a man aged 60-69 years with urothelial cancer. J is TRBJ1-1 and V is TRBV30; 10 bases align to TRBD1. The sample was PBMCs, taken around atezolizumab (anti-PD-L1) treatment. The CDR3 DNA follows: TGTGCCTGGAGTGTGACAGGGGGCTGGAACACTGAAGCTTTCTTT. This translates into CAWSVTGGWNTEAFF. Drawing the rest from reference TRBV30 and TRBJ1-1, the complete variable domain is SQTIHQWPATLVQPVGSPLSLECTVEGTSNPNLYWYRQAAGRGLQLLFYSVGIGQISSEVPQNLSASRPQDRQFILSSKKLLLSDSGFYLCAWSVTGGWNTEAFFGQGTRLTVV.